These 29 T cell receptor beta chains share one sample of origin, sequenced in a study of T cell changes during pregnancy in multiple sclerosis. Assay: immunoSEQ multiplex PCR; the TCRdb copy retains only in-frame clones and omits some. The data contain about 110,000 clones, around 90% of them singletons. Sequencing used peripheral blood, obtained after pregnancy. The receptors here all came from a female donor with multiple sclerosis, enrolled in a pregnancy study.

V gene TRBV7-9 combines with J gene TRBJ1-3, with D hard to call. Per germline, CDR1 SEHNR and CDR2 FQNEAQ (reference sequence). This CDR3 is built from 14 residues. Trimming removed 5 bases from V and 0 bases from J, with 8 bases in between. The chain's CDR3 is CASSRAGSGNTIYF. The CDR3 nucleotides are TGTGCCAGCAGCCGCGCCGGCTCTGGAAACACCATATATTTT. The full variable domain, completed using reference TRBV7-9 and TRBJ1-3, is DTGVSQNPRHKITKRGQNVTFRCDPISEHNRLYWYRQTLGQGPEFLTYFQNEAQLEKSRLLSDRFSAERPKGSFSTLEIQRTEQGDSAMYLCASSRAGSGNTIYFGEGSWLTVV.

The rearrangement joins TRBV19 to TRBJ2-4; TRBD2 is a possible D gene (6 bases). Germline lookup yields CDR1 LNHDA and CDR2 SQIVND (reference sequence). The ends were cut back, 1 base at V and 1 base at J, with 14 bases in the middle. This CDR3 is built from 17 residues. The CDR3 reads CASSIAAPRGAKNIQYF. CDR3 bases: TGTGCCAGTAGTATAGCGGCCCCACGGGGGGCCAAAAACATTCAGTACTTC.

This clone was counted between two and nine times. V usage is TRBV6-5 and J usage is TRBJ1-2, with TRBD1 identical over 8 bases. The ends lost 6 bases at V and 7 bases at J; junction bases unmatched: 7. CDR1 and CDR2 (germline): MNHEY, SVGAGI. The CDR3 is 13 amino acids. The CDR3: CASSSGGSGGYTF. CDR3 nucleotide sequence: TGTGCCAGCAGCTCAGGGGGCTCGGGTGGCTACACCTTC.

The chain employs TRBV27 and TRBJ1-1, with 12 bases that match TRBD1. The CDR3 contains 15 residues. The V segment lost 4 bases and the J segment 6 bases; nucleotides outside the gene matches: 6. CDR1 MNHEY and CDR2 SMNVEV come from the germline V gene (reference sequence). The CDR3, as DNA: TGTGCCAGCAGTTCCCCGGGACAGGGGGCGGCTGAAGCTTTCTTT. This encodes CASSSPGQGAAEAFF.

This chain connects TRBV6-1 to TRBJ2-5; TRBD1 agrees at 11 bases. Germline values: CDR1 MNHNS, CDR2 SASEGT. CDR3 length: 15 residues. Trimming at V came to 5 bases and at J to 0 bases, leaving 2 bases not matched to a gene. The CDR3 is CASSRTGGHQETQYF. CDR3 DNA: TGTGCCAGCAGTCGGACAGGGGGCCACCAAGAGACCCAGTACTTC.

This sequence joins TRBV6-1 and TRBJ2-7, with 7 positions matching TRBD1. The CDR3 covers 13 residues. CDR1 is MNHNS and CDR2 is SASEGT in the germline V gene. Trimming took 6 bases from V and 2 from J; bases not matched to a gene: 4. The CDR3 protein is CASRPGQPYEQYF. DNA for the CDR3: TGTGCCAGCAGGCCGGGACAGCCCTACGAGCAGTACTTC.

The chain carries TRBV14 and TRBJ2-7; no clear D. In germline, CDR1 is SGHDN, CDR2 FVKESK. This CDR3 is 13 amino acids long. Trimming cost V 5 bases and J 0 bases, with 8 bases left between them. CDR3 sequence: CASSALSSYEQYF. The CDR3 coding sequence is TGTGCCAGCAGCGCTCTAAGCTCCTACGAGCAGTACTTC. Drawing the rest from reference TRBV14 and TRBJ2-7, the complete variable domain is EAGVTQFPSHSVIEKGQTVTLRCDPISGHDNLYWYRRVMGKEIKFLLHFVKESKQDESGMPNNRFLAERTGGTYSTLKVQPAELEDSGVYFCASSALSSYEQYFGPGTRLTVT.

The chain is built from TRBV9 and TRBJ2-1, with 10 positions matching TRBD2. The CDR3 length is 16 residues. Germline V gene sequence: CDR1 SGDLS, CDR2 YYNGEE. With 4 bases clipped from V and 0 bases from J, the junction kept 4 bases outside the gene matches. In DNA form, the CDR3 reads TGTGCCAGCAGCACCCGACTAGCGGGCTCCTACAATGAGCAGTTCTTC. Translation gives CASSTRLAGSYNEQFF. The whole variable domain, remainder taken from reference TRBV9 and TRBJ2-1, is DSGVTQTPKHLITATGQRVTLRCSPRSGDLSVYWYQQSLDQGLQFLIQYYNGEERAKGNILERFSAQQFPDLHSELNLSSLELGDSALYFCASSTRLAGSYNEQFFGPGTRLTVL.

This clone was picked up one time. This chain joins TRBV30 and TRBJ2-1, with 9 bases lining up with TRBD1. J lost 7 bases, V lost 2 bases, and 6 bases had no gene match. The length of the CDR3 is 14 residues. Per germline, CDR1 GTSNPN and CDR2 SVGIG (reference sequence). Here the CDR3 reads CAWSPQGAGNEQFF. DNA for the CDR3: TGTGCCTGGAGTCCACAGGGGGCGGGGAATGAGCAGTTCTTC.

This chain links TRBV2 with TRBJ1-3; D call uncertain. This CDR3 comprises 14 residues. Germline V gene lookup returns CDR1 SNHLY and CDR2 FYNNEI. V was pared by 6 bases and J by 0 bases, with 9 bases between. The chain's CDR3 is CASSRDFSGNTIYF. In nucleotides, the CDR3 is TGTGCCAGCAGCCGAGATTTCTCTGGAAACACCATATATTTT.

The chain joins TRBV10-2 to TRBJ1-2; the D is unclear. This CDR3 is built from 11 residues. The V gene's germline CDR1 is WSHSY and CDR2 SAAADI. Trimming took 4 bases from V and 4 from J, leaving 4 bases between them. CDR3 region: CASSGAYGYTF. CDR3 in DNA: TGCGCCAGCAGTGGGGCCTATGGCTACACCTTC.

The chain recombines TRBV2 with TRBJ1-2; possibly TRBD1 for D (5 bases). V was pared by 4 bases and J by 8 bases, with 14 bases between. There are 13 residues in the CDR3. Germline CDR1 SNHLY, CDR2 FYNNEI. The CDR3 sequence is CASSVDILNGYTF. The CDR3 DNA reads TGTGCCAGCAGTGTGGACATTTTGAACGGCTACACCTTC.

V gene TRBV7-2 combines with J gene TRBJ2-2; 7 bases agree with TRBD2. The V and J ends lost 5 bases and 6 bases, in that order; junction bases with no gene match: 9. CDR3 length: 15 residues. CDR1 SGHTA and CDR2 FQGNSA come from the germline V gene. The CDR3 protein is CASSPGLAGAGELFF. The CDR3 nucleotides are TGTGCCAGCAGCCCGGGCCTCGCGGGGGCCGGGGAGCTGTTTTTT. The full variable domain, with the rest looked up from reference TRBV7-2 and TRBJ2-2, is GAGVSQSPSNKVTEKGKDVELRCDPISGHTALYWYRQSLGQGLEFLIYFQGNSAPDKSGLPSDRFSAERTGGSVSTLTIQRTQQEDSAVYLCASSPGLAGAGELFFGEGSRLTVL.

The DNA for the CDR3 is TGCGCCAGCAGCTTGCAGGGGTCGAAGAGCTCCTATAATTCACCCCTCCACTTT. Encoded protein: CASSLQGSKSSYNSPLHF. The genes are TRBV5-1 and TRBJ1-6, with D tentatively TRBD1 (6 bases). This CDR3 is 18 amino acids long. Trimming took off 1 base at V and 0 bases at J, with 14 bases between the two ends. CDR1 and CDR2 (germline): SGHRS, YFSETQ.

This clone was observed a single time. The V and J genes are TRBV7-2 and TRBJ2-3, with TRBD2 as a possible D gene (5 bases). In germline, CDR1 is SGHTA, CDR2 FQGNSA. With 0 bases removed from V and 7 bases from J, the gap between germline ends came to 11 bases. This CDR3 comprises 14 residues. The CDR3 DNA is TGTGCCAGCAGCTTAGCAGGGAGAACCCATACGCAGTATTTT. Amino acids: CASSLAGRTHTQYF.

J is TRBJ2-3 and V is TRBV6-1, with D possibly TRBD1 on 5 matching bases. CDR3 length: 15 residues. In germline, CDR1 is MNHNS, CDR2 SASEGT. Trimming left V 4 bases short and J 1 base short, with 12 bases between. In DNA, the CDR3 is TGTGCCAGCAGTGGGGCCCTCAGGGGCACAGATACGCAGTATTTT. It encodes CASSGALRGTDTQYF.

The J gene is TRBJ2-3, the V gene TRBV13, with 7 bases that match TRBD2. The CDR3 length is 16 residues. V lost 5 bases to trimming and J lost 2 bases; unmatched junction nucleotides: 10. CDR1 is PRHDT and CDR2 is FYEKMQ in the germline V gene (reference sequence). The CDR3 nucleotides are TGTGCCAGCAGCATATCCGGGACTACCGACACAGATACGCAGTATTTT. Protein: CASSISGTTDTDTQYF.

This rearrangement joins TRBV2 to TRBJ1-2; no clear D. Between the trimmed V and J ends, which lost 1 base and 4 bases, there was a span of 10 bases. CDR1 SNHLY and CDR2 FYNNEI come from the germline V gene. The CDR3 is 14 amino acids. The CDR3 bases are TGTGCCAGCAGTGAAGACGGGTTCCTCTATGGCTACACCTTC. This sequence encodes CASSEDGFLYGYTF. Drawing the rest from reference TRBV2 and TRBJ1-2, the complete variable domain is EPEVTQTPSHQVTQMGQEVILRCVPISNHLYFYWYRQILGQKVEFLVSFYNNEISEKSEIFDDQFSVERPDGSNFTLKIRSTKLEDSAMYFCASSEDGFLYGYTFGSGTRLTVV.

The rearrangement joins TRBV5-4 to TRBJ2-1, with D perhaps matching TRBD2 (5 bases). This CDR3 is 12 amino acids long. V lost 2 bases to trimming and J lost 7 bases, with 7 bases between them. Germline V gene lookup returns CDR1 SGHNT and CDR2 YYREEE (reference sequence). The CDR3 region has the DNA TGTGCCAGCAGCTTCCTAGCAAATGAGCAGTTCTTC. Encoded protein: CASSFLANEQFF.

The rearrangement joins TRBV7-3 to TRBJ1-1, with 7 bases lining up with TRBD1. CDR1 is SGHTA and CDR2 is FQGTGA in the germline V gene. The junction had 6 bases not matched to a gene; V was cut back by 4 bases and J by 4 bases. This CDR3 is built from 14 residues. The CDR3 sequence is CASSSDRSSTEAFF. Here the CDR3 DNA reads TGTGCCAGCAGCTCGGACAGGTCGAGCACTGAAGCTTTCTTT.

In nucleotides, the CDR3 is TGTGCCAGCAGCTTGCTAGCGGGTGACTCCTACGAGCAGTACTTC. Amino acids: CASSLLAGDSYEQYF. V and J are TRBV5-4 and TRBJ2-7; 8 nucleotides align to TRBD2. The germline gives CDR1 SGHNT, CDR2 YYREEE (reference sequence). This CDR3 spans 15 amino acids. The ends lost 1 base at V and 0 bases at J; junction bases unmatched: 3.

The V call is TRBV6-6, the J call TRBJ2-7; maybe TRBD2 (5 bases). CDR3 length: 15 amino acids. Trimming pared 3 bases from V and 0 bases from J, leaving 12 bases between. Germline V gene sequence: CDR1 MNHNY, CDR2 SVGAGI (reference sequence). CDR3 in amino acids: CASSYWTGSSYEQYF. CDR3 DNA sequence: TGTGCCAGCAGTTATTGGACGGGGAGCTCCTACGAGCAGTACTTC.

The chain links TRBV5-6 to TRBJ1-1, with TRBD1 matching 7 bases. CDR1 SGHDT and CDR2 YYEEEE come from the germline V gene. The CDR3 covers 13 residues. V trimming: 3 bases; J trimming: 5 bases; junction bases outside the gene matches: 4. CDR3 in DNA: TGTGCCAGCAGCTATCAGGGGGGAACTGAAGCTTTCTTT. It codes for CASSYQGGTEAFF.

The rearrangement uses TRBV10-3 and TRBJ2-3, with D maybe TRBD2 (6 bases). Germline V gene sequence: CDR1 ENHRY, CDR2 SYGVKD. CDR3 size: 17 residues. The ends were cut back, 0 bases at V and 4 bases at J, with 17 bases in the middle. The CDR3 bases are TGTGCCATCAGTGAGTCAAGGTGGCAGGGAGGCGCAGATACGCAGTATTTT. This encodes CAISESRWQGGADTQYF.

This chain links TRBV6-1 with TRBJ2-3; 10 nucleotides align to TRBD1. Germline V gene sequence: CDR1 MNHNS, CDR2 SASEGT. There are 15 residues in the CDR3. V shed 8 bases and J 6 bases; nucleotides not matched to a gene: 11. CDR3 amino acids: CASLEDRGAWDTQYF. In DNA form, the CDR3 reads TGTGCCAGCTTAGAGGACAGGGGGGCATGGGATACGCAGTATTTT.

The chain uses TRBV6-6 and TRBJ1-5; 10 nucleotides match TRBD1. The CDR3 is 14 amino acids. Germline assignment: CDR1 MNHNY and CDR2 SVGAGI (reference sequence). V lost 7 bases, J lost 5 bases, and 5 bases stayed unmatched. CDR3 coding DNA: TGTGCCAGCATCCGACAGGGGGCCTATCAGCCCCAGCATTTT. It specifies CASIRQGAYQPQHF.

The chain's CDR3 is CASSLGYRGRRGNEQFF. Here the CDR3 DNA reads TGTGCCAGCAGCTTAGGATATCGCGGGAGGAGGGGCAATGAGCAGTTCTTC. The chain has TRBV7-6 and TRBJ2-1; 8 nucleotides line up with TRBD2. The CDR3 spans 17 residues. Germline V CDR1 and CDR2: SGHVS, FNYEAQ. Trimming at V came to 1 base and at J to 6 bases, leaving 11 bases not matched to a gene.

The chain is built from TRBV30 and TRBJ1-6; 8 nucleotides agree with TRBD1. With 1 base clipped from V and 9 bases from J, the junction kept 8 bases outside the gene matches. Germline V CDR1 and CDR2: GTSNPN, SVGIG (reference sequence). CDR3 length equals 15 residues. In nucleotides, the CDR3 is TGTGCCTGGAGTGCCCCGACAGGGGCTTCTTCACCCCTCCACTTT. As protein: CAWSAPTGASSPLHF.

The sample holds a few counts of this clone. The J gene is TRBJ1-1, the V gene TRBV30; D may be TRBD1 (5 bases). The ends were cut back, 2 bases at V and 7 bases at J, with 8 bases in the middle. CDR1 and CDR2 (germline): GTSNPN, SVGIG (reference sequence). This CDR3 contains 11 residues. As DNA, the CDR3 is TGTGCCTGGAGTAAGACAGTTGAAGCTTTCTTT. It codes for CAWSKTVEAFF.